At least ten counts were recorded for the clone carrying this T cell receptor (beta chain). Its target is not known. Specified time point: sample taken at primary tumor resection. Extraction of whole RNA from tumor, nontumor lung or frozen PBMC preceded unsorted sequencing. These data are taken from a study of spatial heterogeneity in lung cancer. Trimming left V 4 bases short and J 6 bases short, with 8 bases between. Germline CDR1 and CDR2: SGHRS and YFSETQ. The length of the CDR3 is 13 residues. The study, taken as a whole, reports: Approximately 7.1% of tumor T cells for alpha chains and roughly 13% for beta chains were estimated to be covered. Expanded alpha and beta TCR counts within tumors tracked tumor mutation counts. Nonsynonymous mutations, ubiquitous and regional, were tracked respectively by counts of ubiquitous and regional expanded TCRs.

TCRdb reanalysed the 5' RACE reads using MiXCR and keeps one entry per CDR3 protein. Counted here are under 15,000 distinct CDR3 sequences, over 5.5% occurring once; the ten biggest clones make up over 8.5%. The chain combines TRBV5-1 with TRBJ1-6; possible D gene TRBD1, 5 bases. The sequenced sample was lung tumor tissue, obtained at surgery. The sequence came from a female donor with early-stage non-small cell lung cancer. CDR3 nucleotides: TGCGCCAGCAGCCTCGACAGTAATTCACCCCTCCACTTT. Its translation: CASSLDSNSPLHF.